This T cell receptor (beta chain) was obtained from a study of shared clonotypes between healthy human individuals. The genomic DNA of each subset was split evenly across several immunoSEQ plates. TCRdb's table, derived via immunoSEQ multiplex PCR, lists solely in-frame clones and lacks some. The table records 450,000 to 600,000 clones, more than 65% of them present only once. Germline CDR1 and CDR2: LGHNA and YNFKEQ. Germline trimming cut 1 base from V and 3 bases from J; bases unmatched to any gene: 14. The CDR3 consists of 19 residues. This clonotype was obtained from a woman aged 40 to 55 in good health. Some clones in this sample may be carry-over from other donors' samples. The V call is TRBV4-2, the J call TRBJ2-3; 9 bases fit TRBD2. The sequencing sample was made of PBMCs. CDR3 nucleotide sequence: TGTGCCAGCAGCCAAGGGGTTCTAGCGGGGAGGGGGAGAACAGATACGCAGTATTTT. This translates into CASSQGVLAGRGRTDTQYF.